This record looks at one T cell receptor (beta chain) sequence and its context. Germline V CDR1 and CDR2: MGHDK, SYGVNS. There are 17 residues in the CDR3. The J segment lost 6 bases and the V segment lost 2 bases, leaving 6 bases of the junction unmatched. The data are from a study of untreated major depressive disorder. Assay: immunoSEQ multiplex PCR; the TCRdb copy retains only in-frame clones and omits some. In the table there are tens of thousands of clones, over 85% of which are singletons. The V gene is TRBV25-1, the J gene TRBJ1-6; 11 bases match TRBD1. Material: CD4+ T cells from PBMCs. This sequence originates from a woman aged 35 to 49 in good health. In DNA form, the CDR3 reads TGTGCCAGCAGTGAAGCCCCGGGACAGGGGGGTAATTCACCCCTCCACTTT. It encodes CASSEAPGQGGNSPLHF.